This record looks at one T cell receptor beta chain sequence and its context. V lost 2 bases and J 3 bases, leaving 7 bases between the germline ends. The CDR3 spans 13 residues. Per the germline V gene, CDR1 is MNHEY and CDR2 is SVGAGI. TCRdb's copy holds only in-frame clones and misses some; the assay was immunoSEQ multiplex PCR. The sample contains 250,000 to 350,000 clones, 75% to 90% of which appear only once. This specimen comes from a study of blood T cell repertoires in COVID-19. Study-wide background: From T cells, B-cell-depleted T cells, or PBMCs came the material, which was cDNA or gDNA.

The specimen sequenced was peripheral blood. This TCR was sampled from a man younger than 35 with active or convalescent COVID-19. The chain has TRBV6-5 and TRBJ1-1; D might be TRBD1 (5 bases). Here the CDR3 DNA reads TGTGCCAGCAGTTACGACAGTTACACTGAAGCTTTCTTT. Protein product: CASSYDSYTEAFF.